These 20 T cell receptor beta chains were sequenced from one sample in a study of cytomegalovirus exposure and HLA in healthy donors. Using immunoSEQ multiplex PCR, the repertoire was profiled, and TCRdb retains in-frame clones only, with some absent. The profile shows about 360,000 clones, approximately 90% of them singletons. The sample taken for sequencing was PBMCs. All receptors come from a woman aged 18-29 years in good health and CMV-seronegative.

CDR3 amino acids: CASSFHRTGVHEQYF. The DNA of the CDR3 is TGTGCCAGCAGCTTTCATCGGACAGGGGTCCACGAGCAGTACTTC. The rearrangement uses TRBV11-3 and TRBJ2-7; 9 positions agree with TRBD1. This CDR3 has 15 amino acids. With 3 bases clipped from V and 5 bases from J, the junction kept 8 bases outside the gene matches. From germline, CDR1 is SGHNT and CDR2 YENEEA. Drawing the rest from reference TRBV11-3 and TRBJ2-7, the complete variable domain is EAGVVQSPRYKIIEKKQPVAFWCNPISGHNTLYWYLQNLGQGPELLIRYENEEAVDDSQLPKDRFSAERLKGVDSTLKIQPAELGDSAVYLCASSFHRTGVHEQYFGPGTRLTVT.

This chain uses TRBV27 with TRBJ2-2, with D unclear. V was clipped by 5 bases and J by 0 bases, with 10 bases between them. The CDR3 contains 15 residues. CDR1 is MNHEY, CDR2 SMNVEV, per germline (reference sequence). CDR3 protein: CASSQQNSNTGELFF. The CDR3 nucleotides are TGTGCCAGCAGTCAACAGAATTCGAACACCGGGGAGCTGTTTTTT.

This rearrangement joins TRBV7-9 to TRBJ2-3; 13 positions agree with TRBD2. Germline values: CDR1 SEHNR, CDR2 FQNEAQ (reference sequence). Losses at the gene ends were 4 bases for V and 2 bases for J; bases not matched to a gene: 6. The CDR3 is made up of 17 amino acids. The CDR3 region has the DNA TGTGCCAGCAGCTCCCGACTAGCGGGGGGCCACACAGATACGCAGTATTTT. Translation: CASSSRLAGGHTDTQYF.

The gene calls are TRBV6-5 and TRBJ2-5; possibly TRBD1 for D (6 bases). Germline V gives CDR1 MNHEY, CDR2 SVGAGI. CDR3 length: 15 residues. Trimming shortened V by 6 bases and J by 4 bases, and 18 bases separated the two germline ends. The CDR3 nucleotides are TGTGCCAGCAGGCTTCAGGGGATCAACGGAGAGACCCAGTACTTC. It yields the protein CASRLQGINGETQYF.

The chain recombines TRBV7-9 with TRBJ2-7, with 10 bases that match TRBD1. Germline CDR1 and CDR2: SEHNR and FQNEAQ (reference sequence). This CDR3 is 19 amino acids long. Unmatched junction bases numbered 18, after V lost 4 bases and J lost 3 bases. CDR3 residues: CASSSNSGTGESPGYEQYF. CDR3 bases: TGTGCCAGCAGCTCGAACTCCGGGACAGGGGAGTCCCCGGGCTACGAGCAGTACTTC.

In its sample, this clone was seen a few times. The chain recombines TRBV4-2 with TRBJ2-3, with TRBD1 matching over 8 bases. Germline V gene lookup returns CDR1 LGHNA and CDR2 YNFKEQ. V lost 2 bases and J lost 0; bases outside the gene matches: 1. This CDR3 contains 15 residues. This chain's CDR3 is CASSQQGASTDTQYF. CDR3 DNA: TGTGCCAGCAGCCAACAGGGGGCTAGCACAGATACGCAGTATTTT.

The chain is built from TRBV29-1 and TRBJ1-2, with D unclear. V shed 4 bases and J shed 6 bases, with 9 bases lying between them. The CDR3 has 11 residues. Germline assignment: CDR1 SQVTM and CDR2 ANQGSEA. CDR3 coding DNA: TGCAGCGTTGTACGCGTAGATGGCTACACCTTC. Protein product: CSVVRVDGYTF.

The chain couples TRBV5-1 to TRBJ1-4; 10 nucleotides line up with TRBD1. The CDR3 spans 13 residues. The junction had 3 bases not matched to a gene; V was cut back by 6 bases and J by 7 bases. Germline CDR1 SGHRS, CDR2 YFSETQ. The CDR3, as DNA: TGCGCCAGCAAGACAGGGGGCGGTGAAAAACTGTTTTTT. It encodes CASKTGGGEKLFF.

This clone was picked up one time. V and J are TRBV19 and TRBJ1-1, with a tentative D call TRBD1 (5 bases). The V end was cut by 5 bases, the J end by 4 bases, with 11 bases between. The germline gives CDR1 LNHDA, CDR2 SQIVND (reference sequence). The CDR3 contains 13 residues. The CDR3 DNA reads TGTGCCAGTAGTTACTCAGGGCCCACTGAAGCTTTCTTT. Protein sequence: CASSYSGPTEAFF.

V is TRBV4-1 and J is TRBJ1-3; 9 bases map to TRBD1. This CDR3 contains 16 residues. The germline V gene encodes CDR1 MGHRA and CDR2 YSYEKL. J gave up 3 bases and V 4 bases, and 7 bases lay outside the gene matches. CDR3 coding DNA: TGCGCCAGCAGCCCTTCTGGACAGGGGCTTGGAAACACCATATATTTT. This gives the protein CASSPSGQGLGNTIYF.

This chain joins TRBV30 and TRBJ2-7; the match to TRBD1 covers 9 bases. The CDR3 is 15 residues long. Germline V lookup: CDR1 GTSNPN, CDR2 SVGIG (reference sequence). The V and J ends lost 3 bases and 1 base, in that order; junction bases with no gene match: 7. CDR3 nucleotide sequence: TGTGCCTGGAGCGGTACGGGGACAGGGTCCTACGAGCAGTACTTC. Encoded protein: CAWSGTGTGSYEQYF.

V gene TRBV6-1 combines with J gene TRBJ1-5, with D tentatively TRBD1 (5 bases). CDR1 is MNHNS, CDR2 SASEGT, per germline. CDR3 size: 16 residues. V lost 2 bases and J 6 bases, leaving 17 bases between the germline ends. CDR3 region: CASSEMGREVFQPQHF. CDR3 sequence (DNA): TGTGCCAGCAGTGAAATGGGCAGGGAGGTGTTTCAGCCCCAGCATTTT.

The rearrangement links TRBV5-1 to TRBJ1-2; possibly TRBD1 for D (6 bases). CDR1 and CDR2 (germline): SGHRS, YFSETQ. This CDR3 contains 16 residues. The ends were cut back, 1 base at V and 4 bases at J, with 17 bases in the middle. The CDR3 region is CASSLSGSGAGYGYTF. The CDR3 DNA follows: TGCGCCAGCAGCTTGTCTGGTTCAGGGGCGGGCTATGGCTACACCTTC.

The CDR3 reads CASSGQHSGNTIYF. CDR3 nucleotide sequence: TGTGCCAGCAGTGGACAGCACTCTGGAAACACCATATATTTT. The chain couples TRBV6-1 to TRBJ1-3, with a weak D call TRBD1 (5 bases). The V end lost 4 bases, the J end lost 0 bases, and 7 bases lay between the germline ends. The CDR3 is 14 amino acids. Per the germline V gene, CDR1 is MNHNS and CDR2 is SASEGT.

The chain combines TRBV27 with TRBJ2-1; possible D gene TRBD1, 5 bases. Germline lookup yields CDR1 MNHEY and CDR2 SMNVEV (reference sequence). CDR3 length: 13 residues. V was clipped by 6 bases and J by 3 bases, with 9 bases between them. The CDR3 DNA sequence: TGTGCCAGCAGCCGACAGAGCTACAATGAGCAGTTCTTC. Translation gives CASSRQSYNEQFF.

J is TRBJ1-1 and V is TRBV5-8; 8 bases align to TRBD1. The CDR3 totals 14 residues. Trimming at V came to 6 bases and at J to 3 bases, leaving 7 bases not matched to a gene. Germline values: CDR1 SGHTS, CDR2 YDEGEE. CDR3 sequence: CASNVQGGDTEAFF. As DNA, the CDR3 is TGTGCCAGCAACGTACAGGGGGGGGACACTGAAGCTTTCTTT.

The gene calls are TRBV28 and TRBJ1-2; tentative D call: TRBD1 (5 bases). Germline values: CDR1 MDHEN, CDR2 SYDVKM. Trimming took 6 bases from V and 3 from J, leaving 20 bases between them. CDR3 length: 16 residues. The CDR3 DNA follows: TGTGCCAGCAGCCCAACCTACCGCGGGACTGACTATGGCTACACCTTC. Translated: CASSPTYRGTDYGYTF.

The chain links TRBV6-4 to TRBJ2-1; 8 bases fit TRBD1. J was trimmed by 4 bases and V by 7 bases; bases with no gene match: 6. Germline assignment: CDR1 MRHNA and CDR2 SNTAGT. The CDR3 totals 14 residues. CDR3 residues: CASKADREYNEQFF. The CDR3 bases are TGTGCCAGCAAGGCGGACAGGGAGTACAATGAGCAGTTCTTC.

This chain uses TRBV2 with TRBJ2-1; D unclear. The CDR3 totals 13 residues. The V gene's germline CDR1 is SNHLY and CDR2 FYNNEI. The germline V and J ends were trimmed by 7 bases and 2 bases, with 9 bases remaining between them. The CDR3 loop reads CASTYLTYNEQFF. CDR3 coding DNA: TGTGCCAGCACGTATTTAACCTACAATGAGCAGTTCTTC.

This chain joins TRBV19 and TRBJ2-5; no firm D call. The V end was cut by 9 bases, the J end by 4 bases, with 18 bases between. Germline lookup yields CDR1 LNHDA and CDR2 SQIVND (reference sequence). The CDR3 runs to 14 residues. The CDR3 loop is CASRVVYTSETQYF. In nucleotides, the CDR3 is TGTGCCAGCCGGGTTGTATACACATCAGAGACCCAGTACTTC.